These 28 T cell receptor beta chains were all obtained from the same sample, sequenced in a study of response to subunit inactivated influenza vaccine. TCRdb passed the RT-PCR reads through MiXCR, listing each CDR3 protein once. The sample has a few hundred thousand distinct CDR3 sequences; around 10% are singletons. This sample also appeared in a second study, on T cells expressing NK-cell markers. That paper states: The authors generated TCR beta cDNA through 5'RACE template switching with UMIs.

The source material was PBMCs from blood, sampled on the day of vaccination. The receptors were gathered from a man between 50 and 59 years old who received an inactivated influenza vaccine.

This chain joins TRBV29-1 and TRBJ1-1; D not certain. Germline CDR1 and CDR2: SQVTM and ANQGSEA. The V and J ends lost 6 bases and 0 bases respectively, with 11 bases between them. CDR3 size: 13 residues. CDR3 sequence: CSVAKIMNTEAFF. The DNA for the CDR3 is TGCAGCGTGGCTAAGATCATGAACACTGAAGCTTTCTTT.

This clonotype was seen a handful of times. CDR3 residues: CASSATSVRGNEQFF. Here the CDR3 DNA reads TGTGCCAGCAGTGCCACTAGCGTCCGAGGCAATGAGCAGTTCTTC. The chain joins TRBV2 to TRBJ2-1, with 7 bases that match TRBD2. Germline-derived CDR1 and CDR2 are SNHLY and FYNNEI. The junction had 9 bases not matched to a gene; V was cut back by 4 bases and J by 6 bases. This CDR3 has 15 amino acids.

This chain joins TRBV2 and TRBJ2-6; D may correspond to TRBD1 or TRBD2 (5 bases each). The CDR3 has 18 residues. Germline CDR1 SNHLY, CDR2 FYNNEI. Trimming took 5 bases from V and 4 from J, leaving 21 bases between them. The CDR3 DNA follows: TGTGCCAGCAGTCCGGGAATGGGACGTTCCGGGGGGGCCAACGTCCTGACTTTC. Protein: CASSPGMGRSGGANVLTF. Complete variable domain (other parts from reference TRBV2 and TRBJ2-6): EPEVTQTPSHQVTQMGQEVILRCVPISNHLYFYWYRQILGQKVEFLVSFYNNEISEKSEIFDDQFSVERPDGSNFTLKIRSTKLEDSAMYFCASSPGMGRSGGANVLTFGAGSRLTVL.

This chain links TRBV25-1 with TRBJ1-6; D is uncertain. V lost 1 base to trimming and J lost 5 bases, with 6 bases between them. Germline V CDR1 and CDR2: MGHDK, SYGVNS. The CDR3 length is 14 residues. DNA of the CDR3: TGTGCCAGCAGTGAATTTGGGGATAATTCACCCCTCCACTTT. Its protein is CASSEFGDNSPLHF.

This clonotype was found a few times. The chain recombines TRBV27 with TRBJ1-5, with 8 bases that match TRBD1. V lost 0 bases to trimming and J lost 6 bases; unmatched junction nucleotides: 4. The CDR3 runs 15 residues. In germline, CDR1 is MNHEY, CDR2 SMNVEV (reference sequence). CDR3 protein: CASSLSGDRRQPQHF. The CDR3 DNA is TGTGCCAGCAGTTTATCGGGGGACAGGCGTCAGCCCCAGCATTTT.

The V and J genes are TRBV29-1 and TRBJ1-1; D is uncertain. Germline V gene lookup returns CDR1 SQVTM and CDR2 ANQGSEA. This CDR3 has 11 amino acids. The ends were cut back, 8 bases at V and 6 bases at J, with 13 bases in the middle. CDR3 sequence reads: CSTGLRSEAFF. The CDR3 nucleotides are TGCAGCACGGGCCTTAGGTCTGAAGCTTTCTTT.

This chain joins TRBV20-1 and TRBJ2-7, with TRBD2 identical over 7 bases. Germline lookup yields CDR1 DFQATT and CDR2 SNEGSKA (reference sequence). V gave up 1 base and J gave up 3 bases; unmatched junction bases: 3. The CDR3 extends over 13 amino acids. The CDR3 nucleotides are TGCAGTGCTAGAGGACGGGGGGACTACGAGCAGTACTTC. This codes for CSARGRGDYEQYF.

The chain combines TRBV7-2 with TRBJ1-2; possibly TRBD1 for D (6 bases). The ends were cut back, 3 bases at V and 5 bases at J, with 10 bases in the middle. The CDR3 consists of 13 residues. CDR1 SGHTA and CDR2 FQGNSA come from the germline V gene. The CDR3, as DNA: TGTGCCAGCAGCTTTCAGGGGAAGTATGGCTACACCTTC. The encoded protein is CASSFQGKYGYTF. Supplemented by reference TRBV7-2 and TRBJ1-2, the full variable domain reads GAGVSQSPSNKVTEKGKDVELRCDPISGHTALYWYRQSLGQGLEFLIYFQGNSAPDKSGLPSDRFSAERTGGSVSTLTIQRTQQEDSAVYLCASSFQGKYGYTFGSGTRLTVV.

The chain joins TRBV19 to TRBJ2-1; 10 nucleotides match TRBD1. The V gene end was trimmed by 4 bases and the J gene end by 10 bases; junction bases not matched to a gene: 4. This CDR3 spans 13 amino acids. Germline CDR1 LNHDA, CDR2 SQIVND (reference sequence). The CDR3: CASSRGQGEEQFF. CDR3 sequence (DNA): TGTGCCAGTAGTAGAGGACAGGGGGAAGAGCAGTTCTTC.

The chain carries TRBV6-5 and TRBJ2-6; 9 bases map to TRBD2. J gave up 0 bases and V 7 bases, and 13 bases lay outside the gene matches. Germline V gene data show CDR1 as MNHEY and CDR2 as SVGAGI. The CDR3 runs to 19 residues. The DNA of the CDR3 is TGTGCCAGCACCTACTCGTCCCTAGCGGGAATCTCTGGGGCCAACGTCCTGACTTTC. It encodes CASTYSSLAGISGANVLTF.

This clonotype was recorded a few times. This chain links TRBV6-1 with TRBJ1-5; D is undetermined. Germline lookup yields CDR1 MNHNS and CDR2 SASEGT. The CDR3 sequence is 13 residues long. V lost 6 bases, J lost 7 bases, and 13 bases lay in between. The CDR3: CASSPRGIQPQHF. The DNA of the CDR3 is TGTGCCAGCAGCCCCAGAGGGATCCAGCCCCAGCATTTT.

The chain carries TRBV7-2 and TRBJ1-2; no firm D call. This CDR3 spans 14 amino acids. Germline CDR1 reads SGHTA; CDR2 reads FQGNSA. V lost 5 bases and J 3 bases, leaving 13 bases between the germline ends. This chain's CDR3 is CASSRPGAYYGYTF. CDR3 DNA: TGTGCCAGCAGCCGACCAGGTGCATACTATGGCTACACCTTC.

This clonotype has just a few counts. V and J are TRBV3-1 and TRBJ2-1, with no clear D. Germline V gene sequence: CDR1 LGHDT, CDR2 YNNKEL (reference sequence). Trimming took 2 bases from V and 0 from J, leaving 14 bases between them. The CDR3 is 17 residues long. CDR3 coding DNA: TGTGCCAGCAGCCAACGAGTTTTGAGGAGCTCCTACAATGAGCAGTTCTTC. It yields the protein CASSQRVLRSSYNEQFF.

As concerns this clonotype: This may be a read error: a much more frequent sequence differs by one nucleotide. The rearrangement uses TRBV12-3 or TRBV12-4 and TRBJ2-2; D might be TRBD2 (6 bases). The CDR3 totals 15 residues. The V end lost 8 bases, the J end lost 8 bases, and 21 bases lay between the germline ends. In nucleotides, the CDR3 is TGTGCCAGCTGCCCCCCGAGGGGAGGAATTGGGGAGCTGTTTTTT. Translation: CASCPPRGGIGELFF.

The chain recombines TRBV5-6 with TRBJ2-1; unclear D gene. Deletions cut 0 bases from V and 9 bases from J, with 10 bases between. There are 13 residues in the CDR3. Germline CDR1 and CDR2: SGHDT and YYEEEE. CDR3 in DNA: TGTGCCAGCAGCTTGGTGGCGTATAGTGAGCAGTTCTTC. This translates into CASSLVAYSEQFF.

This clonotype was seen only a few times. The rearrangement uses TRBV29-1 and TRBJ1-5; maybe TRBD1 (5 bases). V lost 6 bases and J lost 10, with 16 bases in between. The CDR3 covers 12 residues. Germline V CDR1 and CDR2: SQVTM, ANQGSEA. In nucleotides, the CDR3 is TGCAGCGTCGGGACTCATAAGGGACCCCAGCATTTT. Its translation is CSVGTHKGPQHF.

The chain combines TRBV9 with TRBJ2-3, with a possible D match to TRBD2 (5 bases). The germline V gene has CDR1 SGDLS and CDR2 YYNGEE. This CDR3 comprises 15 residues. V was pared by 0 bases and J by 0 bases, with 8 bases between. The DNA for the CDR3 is TGTGCCAGCAGCGTAGACGGGGTTAGCACAGATACGCAGTATTTT. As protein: CASSVDGVSTDTQYF.

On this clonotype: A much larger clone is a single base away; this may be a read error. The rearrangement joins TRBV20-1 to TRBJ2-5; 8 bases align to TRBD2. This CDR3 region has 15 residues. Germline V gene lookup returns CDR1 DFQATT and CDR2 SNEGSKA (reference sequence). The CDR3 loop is CSARGLAGMQETRYF. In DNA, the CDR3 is TGCAGTGCTAGGGGCCTAGCGGGTATGCAAGAGACCCGGTACTTC.

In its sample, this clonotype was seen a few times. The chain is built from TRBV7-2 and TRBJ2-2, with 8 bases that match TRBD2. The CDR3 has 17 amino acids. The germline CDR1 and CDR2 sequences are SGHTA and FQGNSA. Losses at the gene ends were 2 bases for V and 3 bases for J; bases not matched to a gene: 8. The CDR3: CASSLSRGGVYTGELFF. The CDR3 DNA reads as TGTGCCAGCAGCTTAAGTCGGGGGGGCGTCTACACCGGGGAGCTGTTTTTT.

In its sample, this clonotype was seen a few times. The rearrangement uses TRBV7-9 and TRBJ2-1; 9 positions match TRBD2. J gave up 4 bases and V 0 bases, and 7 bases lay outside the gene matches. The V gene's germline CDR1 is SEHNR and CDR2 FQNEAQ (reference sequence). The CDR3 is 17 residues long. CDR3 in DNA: TGTGCCAGCAGCTTAGCGAATCTAGCGGGGCCTTACAATGAGCAGTTCTTC. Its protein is CASSLANLAGPYNEQFF.

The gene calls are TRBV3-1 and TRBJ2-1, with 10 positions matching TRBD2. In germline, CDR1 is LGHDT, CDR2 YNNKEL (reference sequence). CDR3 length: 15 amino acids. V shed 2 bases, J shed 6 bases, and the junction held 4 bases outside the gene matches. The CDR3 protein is CASSQSSGGVNEQFF. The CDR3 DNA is TGTGCCAGCAGCCAATCTAGCGGGGGTGTCAATGAGCAGTTCTTC.

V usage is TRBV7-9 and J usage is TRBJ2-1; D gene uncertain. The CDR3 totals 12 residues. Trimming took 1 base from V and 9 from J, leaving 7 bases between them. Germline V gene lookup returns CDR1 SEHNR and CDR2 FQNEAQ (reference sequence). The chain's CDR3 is CASSLDPFEQFF. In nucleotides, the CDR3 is TGTGCCAGCAGCTTAGATCCCTTTGAGCAGTTCTTC. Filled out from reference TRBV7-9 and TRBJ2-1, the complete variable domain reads DTGVSQNPRHKITKRGQNVTFRCDPISEHNRLYWYRQTLGQGPEFLTYFQNEAQLEKSRLLSDRFSAERPKGSFSTLEIQRTEQGDSAMYLCASSLDPFEQFFGPGTRLTVL.

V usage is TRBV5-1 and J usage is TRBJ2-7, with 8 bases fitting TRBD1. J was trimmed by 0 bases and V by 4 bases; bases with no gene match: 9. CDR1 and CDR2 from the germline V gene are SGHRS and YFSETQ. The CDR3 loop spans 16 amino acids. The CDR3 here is CASSSPRQGLSYEQYF. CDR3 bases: TGCGCCAGCAGCAGTCCTCGACAGGGGCTCTCCTACGAGCAGTACTTC.

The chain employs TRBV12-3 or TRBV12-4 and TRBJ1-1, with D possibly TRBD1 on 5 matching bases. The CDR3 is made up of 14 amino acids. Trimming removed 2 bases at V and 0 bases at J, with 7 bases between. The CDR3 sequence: CASSLSGLNTEAFF. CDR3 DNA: TGTGCCAGCAGTTTATCAGGGTTGAACACTGAAGCTTTCTTT.

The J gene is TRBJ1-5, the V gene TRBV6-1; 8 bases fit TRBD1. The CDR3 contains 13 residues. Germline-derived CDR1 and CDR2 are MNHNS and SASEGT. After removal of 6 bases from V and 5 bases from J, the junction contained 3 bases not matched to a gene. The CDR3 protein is CASRQGGDQPQHF. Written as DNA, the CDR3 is TGTGCCAGCAGACAGGGGGGCGATCAGCCCCAGCATTTT.

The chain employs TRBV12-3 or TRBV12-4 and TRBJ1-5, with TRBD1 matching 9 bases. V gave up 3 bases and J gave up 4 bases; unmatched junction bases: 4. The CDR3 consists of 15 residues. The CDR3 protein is CASSFSQGANQPQHF. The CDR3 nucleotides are TGTGCCAGCAGTTTTTCACAGGGGGCAAATCAGCCCCAGCATTTT.

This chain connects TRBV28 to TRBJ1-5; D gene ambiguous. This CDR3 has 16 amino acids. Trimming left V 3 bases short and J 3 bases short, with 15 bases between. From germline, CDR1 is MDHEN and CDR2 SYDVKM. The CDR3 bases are TGTGCCAGCAGTTTGTCGCCCGGGCGGAACAATCAGCCCCAGCATTTT. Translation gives CASSLSPGRNNQPQHF.

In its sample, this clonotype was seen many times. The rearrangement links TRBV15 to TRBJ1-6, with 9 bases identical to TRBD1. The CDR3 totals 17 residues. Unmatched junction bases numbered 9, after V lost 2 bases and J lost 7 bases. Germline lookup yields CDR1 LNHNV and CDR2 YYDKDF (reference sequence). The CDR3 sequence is CATSRIPRTGENSPLHF. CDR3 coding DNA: TGTGCCACCAGCAGAATACCCCGGACAGGGGAAAATTCACCCCTCCACTTT. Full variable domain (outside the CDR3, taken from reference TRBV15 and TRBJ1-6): DAMVIQNPRYQVTQFGKPVTLSCSQTLNHNVMYWYQQKSSQAPKLLFHYYDKDFNNEADTPDNFQSRRPNTSFCFLDIRSPGLGDTAMYLCATSRIPRTGENSPLHFGNGTRLTVT.